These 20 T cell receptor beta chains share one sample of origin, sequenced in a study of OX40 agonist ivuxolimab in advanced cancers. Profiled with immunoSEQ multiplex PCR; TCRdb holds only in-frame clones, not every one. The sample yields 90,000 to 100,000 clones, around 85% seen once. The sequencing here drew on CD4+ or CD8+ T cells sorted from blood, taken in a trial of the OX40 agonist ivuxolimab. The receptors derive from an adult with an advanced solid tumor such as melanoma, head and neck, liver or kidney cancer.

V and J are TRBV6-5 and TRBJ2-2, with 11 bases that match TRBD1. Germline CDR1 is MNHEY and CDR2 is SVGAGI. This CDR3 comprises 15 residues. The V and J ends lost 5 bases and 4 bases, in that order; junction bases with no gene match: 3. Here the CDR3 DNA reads TGTGCCAGCAGTCCCGGGACAGGGGGCACCGGGGAGCTGTTTTTT. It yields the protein CASSPGTGGTGELFF.

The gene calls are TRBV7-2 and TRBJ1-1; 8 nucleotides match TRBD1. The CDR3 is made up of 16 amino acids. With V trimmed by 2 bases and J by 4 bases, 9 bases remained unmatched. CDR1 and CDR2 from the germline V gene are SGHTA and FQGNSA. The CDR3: CASSLIPYTGGTEAFF. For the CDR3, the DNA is TGTGCCAGCAGCTTAATCCCCTACACAGGGGGCACTGAAGCTTTCTTT.

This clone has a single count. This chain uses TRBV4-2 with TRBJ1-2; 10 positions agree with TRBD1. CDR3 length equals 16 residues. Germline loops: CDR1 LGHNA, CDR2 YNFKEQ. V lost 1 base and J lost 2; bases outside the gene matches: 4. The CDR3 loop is CASSQGLTGGNYGYTF. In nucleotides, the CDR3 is TGTGCCAGCAGCCAAGGTTTGACAGGGGGCAACTATGGCTACACCTTC.

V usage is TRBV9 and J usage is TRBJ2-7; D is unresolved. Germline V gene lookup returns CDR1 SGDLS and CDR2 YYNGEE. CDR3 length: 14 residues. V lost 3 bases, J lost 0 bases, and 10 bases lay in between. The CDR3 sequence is CASSDSPHSYEQYF. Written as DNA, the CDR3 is TGTGCCAGCAGCGACTCCCCCCACTCCTACGAGCAGTACTTC.

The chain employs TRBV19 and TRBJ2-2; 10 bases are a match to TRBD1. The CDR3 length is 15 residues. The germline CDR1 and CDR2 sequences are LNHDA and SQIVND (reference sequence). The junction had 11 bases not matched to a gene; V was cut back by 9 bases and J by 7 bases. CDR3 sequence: CASRDRGGGVGELFF. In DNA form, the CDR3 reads TGTGCCAGCCGGGACAGGGGAGGGGGAGTCGGGGAGCTGTTTTTT.

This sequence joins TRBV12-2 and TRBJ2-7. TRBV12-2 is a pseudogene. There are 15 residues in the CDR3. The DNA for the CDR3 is TGTGCAAGTCGCTTACTGGACCACATGCGGTACGAGCAGTACTTC. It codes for CASRLLDHMRYEQYF.

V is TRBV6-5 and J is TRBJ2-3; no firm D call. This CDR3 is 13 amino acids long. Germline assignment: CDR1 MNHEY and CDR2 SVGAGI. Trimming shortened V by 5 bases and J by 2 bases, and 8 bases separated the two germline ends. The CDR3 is CASSPDHTDTQYF. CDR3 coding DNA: TGTGCCAGCAGTCCGGACCACACAGATACGCAGTATTTT.

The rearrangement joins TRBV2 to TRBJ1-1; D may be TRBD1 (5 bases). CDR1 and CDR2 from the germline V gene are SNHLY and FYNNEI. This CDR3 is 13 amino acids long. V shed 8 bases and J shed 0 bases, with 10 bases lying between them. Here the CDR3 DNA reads TGTGCCAGCGGACGGGGGATGAACACTGAAGCTTTCTTT. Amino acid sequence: CASGRGMNTEAFF. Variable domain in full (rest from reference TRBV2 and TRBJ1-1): EPEVTQTPSHQVTQMGQEVILRCVPISNHLYFYWYRQILGQKVEFLVSFYNNEISEKSEIFDDQFSVERPDGSNFTLKIRSTKLEDSAMYFCASGRGMNTEAFFGQGTRLTVV.

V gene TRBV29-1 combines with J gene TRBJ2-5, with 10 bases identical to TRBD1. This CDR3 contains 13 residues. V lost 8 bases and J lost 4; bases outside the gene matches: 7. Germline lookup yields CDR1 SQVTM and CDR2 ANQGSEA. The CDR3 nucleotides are TGCAGCACCCGACAGGGGGCAGGAGAGACCCAGTACTTC. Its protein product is CSTRQGAGETQYF.

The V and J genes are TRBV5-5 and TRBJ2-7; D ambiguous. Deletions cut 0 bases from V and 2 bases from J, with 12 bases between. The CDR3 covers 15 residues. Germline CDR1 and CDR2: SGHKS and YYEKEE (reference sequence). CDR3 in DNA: TGTGCCAGCAGCTTGGGTGGCAGTGAAACCTACGAGCAGTACTTC. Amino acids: CASSLGGSETYEQYF.

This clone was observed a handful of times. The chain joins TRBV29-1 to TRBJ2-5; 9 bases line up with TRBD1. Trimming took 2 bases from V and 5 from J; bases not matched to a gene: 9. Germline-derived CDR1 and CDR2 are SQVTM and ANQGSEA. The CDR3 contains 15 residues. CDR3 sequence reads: CSVELLDRGSETQYF. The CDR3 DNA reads TGCAGCGTTGAACTATTGGACAGGGGTTCGGAGACCCAGTACTTC.

CDR3 protein: CASSPSTGVNNEQFF. CDR3 bases: TGTGCCAGCTCACCTTCTACGGGGGTTAACAATGAGCAGTTCTTC. The chain joins TRBV18 to TRBJ2-1, with D possibly TRBD2 on 6 matching bases. Germline V CDR1 and CDR2: KGHSH, LQKENI. V was clipped by 3 bases and J by 5 bases, with 14 bases between them. There are 15 residues in the CDR3.

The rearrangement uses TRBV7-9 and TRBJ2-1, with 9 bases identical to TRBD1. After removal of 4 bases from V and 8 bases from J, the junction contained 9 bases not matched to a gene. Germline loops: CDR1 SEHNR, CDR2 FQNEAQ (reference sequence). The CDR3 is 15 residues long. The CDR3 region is CASSSSGTGYDEQFF. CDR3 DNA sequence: TGTGCCAGCAGCTCCTCCGGGACAGGGTACGATGAGCAGTTCTTC.

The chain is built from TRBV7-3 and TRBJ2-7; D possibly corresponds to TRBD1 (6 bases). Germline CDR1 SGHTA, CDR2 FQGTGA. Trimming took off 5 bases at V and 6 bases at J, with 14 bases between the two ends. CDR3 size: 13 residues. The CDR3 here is CASSRTQGGEQYF. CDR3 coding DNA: TGTGCCAGCAGCCGAACTCAAGGGGGCGAGCAGTACTTC. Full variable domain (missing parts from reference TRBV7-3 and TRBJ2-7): GAGVSQTPSNKVTEKGKYVELRCDPISGHTALYWYRQSLGQGPEFLIYFQGTGAADDSGLPNDRFFAVRPEGSVSTLKIQRTERGDSAVYLCASSRTQGGEQYFGPGTRLTVT.

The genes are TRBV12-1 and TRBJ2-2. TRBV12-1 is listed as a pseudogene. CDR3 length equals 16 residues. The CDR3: CASSSHPGPNTGELFF. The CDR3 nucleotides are TGTGCCAGCAGCTCCCACCCGGGGCCGAACACCGGGGAGCTGTTTTTT.

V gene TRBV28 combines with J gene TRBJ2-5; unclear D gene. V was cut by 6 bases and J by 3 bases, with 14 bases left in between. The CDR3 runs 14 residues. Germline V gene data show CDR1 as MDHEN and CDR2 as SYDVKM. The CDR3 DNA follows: TGTGCCAGCAGACTCAGAATCCGGGAAGAGACCCAGTACTTC. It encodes CASRLRIREETQYF.

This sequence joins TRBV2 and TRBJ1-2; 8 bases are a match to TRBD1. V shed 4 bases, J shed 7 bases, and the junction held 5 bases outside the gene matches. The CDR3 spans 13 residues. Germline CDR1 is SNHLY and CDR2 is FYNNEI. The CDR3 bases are TGTGCCAGCAGTGCAGGGGGCCTTCGTGGCTACACCTTC. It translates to CASSAGGLRGYTF.

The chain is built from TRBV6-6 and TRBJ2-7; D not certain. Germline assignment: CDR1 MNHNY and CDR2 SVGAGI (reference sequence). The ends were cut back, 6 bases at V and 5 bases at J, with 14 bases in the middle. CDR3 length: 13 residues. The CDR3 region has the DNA TGTGCCAGCAGGTTTAACGACTGGGACGAGCAGTACTTC. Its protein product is CASRFNDWDEQYF.

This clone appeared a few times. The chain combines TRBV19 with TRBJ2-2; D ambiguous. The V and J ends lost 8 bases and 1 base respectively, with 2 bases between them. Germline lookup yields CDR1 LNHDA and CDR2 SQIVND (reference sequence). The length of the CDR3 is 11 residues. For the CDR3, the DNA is TGTGCCAGTGGGAACACCGGGGAGCTGTTTTTT. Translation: CASGNTGELFF.

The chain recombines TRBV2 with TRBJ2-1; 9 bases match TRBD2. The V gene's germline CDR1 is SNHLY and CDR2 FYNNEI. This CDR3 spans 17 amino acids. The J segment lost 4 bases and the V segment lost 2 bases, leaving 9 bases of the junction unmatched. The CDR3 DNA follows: TGTGCCAGCAGTGAATCCGCCCTAGCGGGACTTTACAATGAGCAGTTCTTC. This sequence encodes CASSESALAGLYNEQFF. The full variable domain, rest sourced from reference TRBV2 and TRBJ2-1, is EPEVTQTPSHQVTQMGQEVILRCVPISNHLYFYWYRQILGQKVEFLVSFYNNEISEKSEIFDDQFSVERPDGSNFTLKIRSTKLEDSAMYFCASSESALAGLYNEQFFGPGTRLTVL.